This T cell receptor (beta chain) derives from a study of blood T cell repertoires in COVID-19. Data came from immunoSEQ multiplex PCR; TCRdb stores just in-frame clones and leaves some out. The table has hundreds of thousands of clones, roughly nine tenths seen once. This receptor was identified in a woman aged 55-70 years who had recovered from COVID-19. Sequencing was carried out using PBMCs or T cells enriched from blood (not recorded which).

CDR3 in amino acids: CASSLGQLWNEQFF. CDR3 coding DNA: TGTGCCAGCAGCTTAGGACAGTTATGGAATGAGCAGTTCTTC. The chain couples TRBV7-2 to TRBJ2-1; a possible D gene is TRBD1 (5 bases). Trimming stripped 1 base from V and 7 bases from J, with 11 bases between. The CDR3 is 14 residues long. CDR1 and CDR2 (germline): SGHTA, FQGNSA. Full variable domain (rest looked up from reference TRBV7-2 and TRBJ2-1): GAGVSQSPSNKVTEKGKDVELRCDPISGHTALYWYRQSLGQGLEFLIYFQGNSAPDKSGLPSDRFSAERTGGSVSTLTIQRTQQEDSAVYLCASSLGQLWNEQFFGPGTRLTVL.